This is a list of T cell receptor beta chains from one sample in a study of early T cells in non-severe SARS-CoV-2 infection. TCRdb ran MiXCR on the 5' RACE reads and lists one entry per CDR3 protein. The table has 53,000 or so distinct CDR3 sequences, roughly 7.7% seen once. The sample comprised whole blood. All receptors derive from an adult who was a healthcare worker with PCR-confirmed SARS-CoV-2 infection or an uninfected control (not recorded which). Each CDR3 is given with its conserved first and last residue. A D gene is named only where the DNA matches it firmly. Clone sizes are given selectively: once, few, many, or a class where the clone is expanded.

>TRBV28|TRBD1|TRBJ1-5|many|14
CASSDIQGDQPQHF
TGTGCCAGCAGTGATATACAGGGGGATCAGCCCCAGCATTTT
>TRBV14|TRBD1|TRBJ2-1|many|15
CASSQERTGGSEQFF
TGTGCCAGCAGCCAAGAACGGACAGGGGGTAGCGAGCAGTTCTTC
>TRBV6-5|NA|TRBJ1-6|many|14
CASSYGRIHSPLHF
TGTGCCAGCAGTTACGGCAGGATTCATTCACCCCTCCACTTT
>TRBV11-2|TRBD1|TRBJ2-4|medium-sized|11
CASMNRGIQYF
TGTGCCAGTATGAACAGGGGCATTCAGTACTTC
>TRBV5-6|NA|TRBJ2-3|few|12
CASRGRADTQYF
TGTGCCAGCAGGGGCAGGGCAGATACGCAGTATTTT
>TRBV7-9|NA|TRBJ1-1|many|14
CASSFQRGVPEAFF
TGTGCCAGCAGCTTCCAGCGGGGAGTACCTGAAGCTTTCTTT
>TRBV29-1|TRBD1|TRBJ2-1|many|14
CSVDVDRVDNEQFF
TGCAGCGTTGATGTGGACAGGGTGGACAATGAGCAGTTCTTC
>TRBV12-3/TRBV12-4|TRBD2|TRBJ2-3|many|15
CASSPGLAGVDTQYF
TGTGCCAGCAGTCCGGGACTAGCGGGGGTGGATACGCAGTATTTT
>TRBV27|TRBD1|TRBJ2-3|NA|15
CASSLSTGGIDTQYF
TGTGCCAGCAGTTTATCAACAGGGGGCATAGATACGCAGTATTTT
>TRBV5-1|NA|TRBJ2-1|many|14
CASSLASFRNEQFF
TGCGCCAGCAGCTTGGCCAGCTTTAGAAATGAGCAGTTCTTC
>TRBV19|NA|TRBJ2-1|NA|17
CASSIAPDRIRYNEQFF
TGTGCCAGTAGTATAGCCCCGGACCGCATACGATACAATGAGCAGTTCTTC
>TRBV28|TRBD1|TRBJ1-2|few|15
CASRGQGAYNYGYTF
TGTGCCAGCAGGGGACAGGGTGCTTATAACTATGGCTACACCTTC
>TRBV29-1|NA|TRBJ1-2|many|12
CRALTGVYGYTF
TGCAGAGCTCTGACAGGAGTCTATGGCTACACCTTC
>TRBV10-2|TRBD1|TRBJ2-3|few|15
CASSVPGQGADTQYF
TGCGCCAGCAGTGTCCCGGGACAGGGTGCAGATACGCAGTATTTT
>TRBV6-2/TRBV6-3|TRBD1|TRBJ1-2|many|15
CASSEFGGTGSGYTF
TGTGCCAGCAGTGAATTTGGAGGGACAGGTAGCGGCTACACCTTC
>TRBV7-9|NA|TRBJ2-1|many|14
CASSLPGMYNEQFF
TGTGCCAGCAGCTTACCGGGAATGTACAATGAGCAGTTCTTC
>TRBV27|NA|TRBJ2-5|many|16
CASSLVSRTELRDQYF
TGTGCCAGCAGTTTAGTATCCCGGACTGAGCTTCGGGACCAGTACTTC
>TRBV11-2|NA|TRBJ1-6|few|16
CASSLLRVGYNSPLHF
TGTGCCAGCAGCTTACTCAGGGTGGGCTATAATTCACCCCTCCACTTT
>TRBV7-8|NA|TRBJ1-5|medium-sized|13
CASSLVGNQPQHF
TGTGCCAGCAGCTTAGTTGGAAATCAGCCCCAGCATTTT
>TRBV10-3|TRBD1|TRBJ1-2|many|14
CAISGTGTGTGYTF
TGTGCCATCAGTGGCACCGGGACAGGGACTGGCTACACCTTC
>TRBV5-1|TRBD2|TRBJ2-1|many|16
CASSLGTSGGKNEQFF
TGCGCCAGCAGCCTAGGGACTAGCGGGGGGAAGAATGAGCAGTTCTTC
>TRBV11-2|TRBD2|TRBJ2-1|many|15
CASSYSGGRYNEQFF
TGTGCCAGCAGCTATAGCGGGGGCAGATACAATGAGCAGTTCTTC
>TRBV7-9|TRBD1|TRBJ2-4|many|13
CASSLTGENIQYF
TGTGCCAGCAGCTTAACAGGGGAAAACATTCAGTACTTC
>TRBV14|NA|TRBJ1-3|NA|14
CASSRMGTGNTIYF
TGTGCCAGCAGCCGGATGGGAACTGGAAACACCATATATTTT
>TRBV4-3|NA|TRBJ2-3|many|13
CASSQDLGNTQYF
TGCGCCAGCAGCCAAGATTTAGGGAATACGCAGTATTTT
>TRBV28|TRBD2|TRBJ2-1|NA|15
CASRGLAGGRNEQFF
TGTGCCAGCAGGGGACTAGCGGGGGGCCGGAATGAGCAGTTCTTC
>TRBV28|TRBD2|TRBJ2-7|many|14
CASRAGLAPHEQYF
TGTGCCAGCAGGGCTGGACTAGCACCGCACGAGCAGTACTTC
>TRBV2|NA|TRBJ2-7|few|17
CASSEARGTVSSYEQYF
TGTGCCAGCAGTGAAGCGCGAGGGACGGTGAGCTCCTACGAGCAGTACTTC
>TRBV14|TRBD1|TRBJ2-3|many|17
CASSHPKGRGPTDTQYF
TGTGCCAGCAGCCATCCCAAAGGAAGGGGGCCCACAGATACGCAGTATTTT